These T cell receptor beta chains were read from a single sample in a study of cytomegalovirus exposure and HLA in healthy donors. Repertoires were generated with immunoSEQ multiplex PCR, while TCRdb's copy carries only in-frame clones and drops some. The sample has a few hundred thousand clones, around four fifths seen once. The sequenced sample consisted of PBMCs. The receptor set was obtained from a woman aged 40 to 50 in good health and CMV-seronegative. CDR3s include the opening cysteine and the closing phenylalanine or tryptophan. D genes are given only for firm matches. Rows give clone size only sometimes, using once, few, many, or a class for an expanded clone.

V	J	size	D	DNA	CDR3
TRBV27	TRBJ2-7	-	-	TGTGCCAGCACCCCCAGGAGGGCAGGGTCCGGGGTCGAGTACTTC	CASTPRRAGSGVEYF
TRBV13	TRBJ2-7	-	TRBD2	TGTGCCAGCAGCTTCGGACTAGCGGGGGCACCCTACGAGCAGTACTTC	CASSFGLAGAPYEQYF
TRBV19	TRBJ2-2	-	-	TGTGCCAGTAGCCCCTATGGGGGGATGGAGCTGTTTTTT	CASSPYGGMELFF
TRBV5-1	TRBJ2-5	-	TRBD2	TGCGCCAGCAGCTTGCGGCCTAGCGGGGTACAAGAGACCCAGTACTTC	CASSLRPSGVQETQYF
TRBV7-6	TRBJ2-1	once	TRBD1	TGTGCCAGCAGCTTAGGCACAGGGGGCATCAATGAGCAGTTCTTC	CASSLGTGGINEQFF
TRBV7-9	TRBJ2-7	once	TRBD1	TGTGCCAGCAGCTGGGGGACAGGGGGCTACGAGCAGTACTTC	CASSWGTGGYEQYF
TRBV11-3	TRBJ2-5	-	TRBD1	TGTGCCAGCAGCCATGCCGGGACAGTTGTGCGGCGCCAGTACTTC	CASSHAGTVVRRQYF
TRBV2	TRBJ1-5	-	-	TGTGCCAGCAGTCTAACATCGGGGGTCGGGCAGCCCCAGCATTTT	CASSLTSGVGQPQHF
TRBV19	TRBJ2-2	-	TRBD1	TGTGCCAGTAGTATCACAGGGGCCCCGAACACCGGGGAGCTGTTTTTT	CASSITGAPNTGELFF
TRBV25-1	TRBJ1-6	-	-	TGTGCCAGCAGTGAGAACAGGGTGTACTCACCCCTCCACTTT	CASSENRVYSPLHF
TRBV28	TRBJ1-5	-	TRBD1	TGTGCCAGCAGTTCGGGGGCAGGGGGCGCCTGGCAGCCCCAGCATTTT	CASSSGAGGAWQPQHF
TRBV6-6	TRBJ1-5	few	-	TGTGCCAGCAGTTACTCGTCGGGTTCCAGCAATCAGCCCCAGCATTTT	CASSYSSGSSNQPQHF
TRBV7-8	TRBJ1-5	-	-	TGTGCCAGCAGCTTAGATACAGGGATGGGTCAGCCCCAGCATTTT	CASSLDTGMGQPQHF
TRBV7-9	TRBJ2-1	once	-	TGTGCCAGCAGCTTAAGCCTCGACTCTCCAAGGAACGAGCAGTTCTTC	CASSLSLDSPRNEQFF
TRBV12-5	TRBJ2-7	-	-	TGTGCTAGTGGAACTGCGGGCTACGAGCAGTACTTC	CASGTAGYEQYF
TRBV19	TRBJ1-1	-	-	TGTGCCAGTTCCCGAGCAGGGAAAGGGAACACTGAAGCTTTCTTT	CASSRAGKGNTEAFF
TRBV9	TRBJ2-3	-	-	TGTGCCAGCAGCGCACAGGGGGGGACAGATACGCAGTATTTT	CASSAQGGTDTQYF
TRBV5-1	TRBJ1-2	-	-	TGCGCCAGCAGCTTGTCATCCAACTATGGCTACACCTTC	CASSLSSNYGYTF
TRBV5-1	TRBJ2-7	once	TRBD2	TGCGCCAGCAGCCCCCGGGGGGTCTCCTACGAGCAGTACTTC	CASSPRGVSYEQYF
TRBV5-1	TRBJ2-1	-	-	TGCGCCAGCAGCTTGGATCGGCGGGGAAGAAACAATGAGCAGTTCTTC	CASSLDRRGRNNEQFF
TRBV4-3	TRBJ1-4	-	-	TGCGCCAGCAGCCAGCGCCGGGTCTCTGAAAAACTGTTTTTT	CASSQRRVSEKLFF
TRBV7-9	TRBJ2-1	-	-	TGTGCCAGCAGCTTACCCCAAAATGAGCAGTTCTTC	CASSLPQNEQFF
TRBV18	TRBJ1-1	-	-	TGTGCCAGCTCACCACCCTCTTCCGGACAGAACACTGAAGCTTTCTTT	CASSPPSSGQNTEAFF
TRBV6-7	TRBJ1-5	few	-	TGTGCCAGCAGTTACGGAAGGAGGGATCGTAGCAATCAGCCCCAGCATTTT	CASSYGRRDRSNQPQHF
TRBV30	TRBJ2-7	-	-	TGTGCCTGGAGGCCGGGTCGGAATTACGAGCAGTACTTC	CAWRPGRNYEQYF
TRBV11-3	TRBJ1-1	once	TRBD1	TGTGCCAGCAGCTTACCCGGGACAGGGACTTTCTTT	CASSLPGTGTFF
TRBV10-3	TRBJ2-7	-	-	TGTGCCATCAGTGAGTCCGCGAGTACGGGGGACGAGCAGTACTTC	CAISESASTGDEQYF
TRBV27	TRBJ2-7	-	TRBD2	TGTGCCAGCAGTTTATCGGCTAGCGGGGGCCCCGAGCAGTACTTC	CASSLSASGGPEQYF
TRBV5-8	TRBJ1-6	-	TRBD1	TGTGCCAGCAGCTCTATATTATCTGGGACAGGGGCTTCTTATTCACCCCTCCACTTT	CASSSILSGTGASYSPLHF
TRBV7-9	TRBJ1-6	-	-	TGTGCCAGCAGCTCCTCCGGGAGTTCACCCCTCCACTTT	CASSSSGSSPLHF
TRBV30	TRBJ2-5	-	TRBD2	TGTGCCTGGAGTATCGGGACTAGCGGAGAAGAGACCCAGTACTTC	CAWSIGTSGEETQYF
TRBV28	TRBJ2-1	-	-	TGTGCCAGCAGTGCCACTGTCCCGGGAGCAAGGTCCTACAATGAGCAGTTCTTC	CASSATVPGARSYNEQFF
TRBV5-1	TRBJ2-7	-	-	TGCGCCAGCAGCTTGGAATCAGGGATCTACGAGCAGTACTTC	CASSLESGIYEQYF
TRBV15	TRBJ1-2	-	TRBD1	TGTGCCACCAGTAACAGGGGCGGTGGCTACACCTTC	CATSNRGGGYTF
TRBV20-1	TRBJ2-5	-	TRBD2	TGCAGTGCGGGAGGGTGGGAGACCCAGTACTTC	CSAGGWETQYF
TRBV7-9	TRBJ1-4	-	-	TGTGCCAGCAGCAAGACAGGCCCCAATGAAAAACTGTTTTTT	CASSKTGPNEKLFF
TRBV2	TRBJ1-1	-	-	TGTGCCAGCAGTGAAGCGCCGGGGGGTGGCACTGAAGCTTTCTTT	CASSEAPGGGTEAFF
TRBV4-3	TRBJ1-6	few	-	TGCGCCAGCAGCCAAGATATGAGCTCCTATAATTCACCCCTCCACTTT	CASSQDMSSYNSPLHF
TRBV27	TRBJ1-2	-	-	TGTGCCAGCAGTTTATCGAACAGGGTCTATGGCTACACCTTC	CASSLSNRVYGYTF
TRBV7-6	TRBJ1-3	-	-	TGTGCCAGCAGCATAGCTCCCAGGGGCATGACTGGAAACACCATATATTTT	CASSIAPRGMTGNTIYF
TRBV6-5	TRBJ2-2	-	TRBD1	TGTGCCAGCAGGCCAGGACAGGACGGCGGGGAGCTGTTTTTT	CASRPGQDGGELFF
TRBV10-3	TRBJ2-2	few	TRBD2	TGTGCCATCAGACTAGCGTGGGACACCGGGGAGCTGTTTTTT	CAIRLAWDTGELFF
TRBV15	TRBJ2-7	-	-	TGTGCCACCAGCACGGCAGACTTGGACGAGCAGTACTTC	CATSTADLDEQYF
TRBV10-1	TRBJ1-4	once	-	TGCGCCAGCAGCCCTGCAACTAATGAAAAACTGTTTTTT	CASSPATNEKLFF
TRBV9	TRBJ1-1	-	-	TGTGCCAGCAGCACTATCGGGAACACTGAAGCTTTCTTT	CASSTIGNTEAFF
TRBV2	TRBJ1-3	-	-	TGTGCCTCACAGTGGTCTGGAAACACCATATATTTT	CASQWSGNTIYF
TRBV19	TRBJ1-4	-	-	TGTGCCAGTAGTCCCGTCACAGGGGAAAAACTGTTTTTT	CASSPVTGEKLFF
TRBV19	TRBJ1-2	-	TRBD1	TGTGCCAGTAGTATAGGGTTTGGAGGGACAGGGAGAAACTATGGCTACACCTTC	CASSIGFGGTGRNYGYTF
TRBV11-3	TRBJ2-5	-	-	TGTGCCAGCAGCACATCGAGGTGGCAGGAGACCCAGTACTTC	CASSTSRWQETQYF
TRBV5-1	TRBJ1-1	-	TRBD1	TGCGCCAGCAGCTCGGGGACAGGTCCGGGGAACACTGAAGCTTTCTTT	CASSSGTGPGNTEAFF
TRBV19	TRBJ1-4	-	-	TGTGCCAGTAGTCTAGGACAGCCCTATAATGAAAAACTGTTTTTT	CASSLGQPYNEKLFF
TRBV28	TRBJ2-7	-	TRBD2	TGTGCCAGCAGCGGACTAGCGGGCCACTCCTCCTACGAGCAGTACTTC	CASSGLAGHSSYEQYF